In its sample, the clone carrying this TCR beta chain was seen once. What it binds is unknown. Donors were systemically healthy Caucasian individuals from Russia aged roughly 6 to 90 years. Samples had at least 6.5 million PBMCs isolated from them. This sample is drawn from a study of blood T cells in healthy people across ages. CDR3 length equals 11 residues. Trimming pared 4 bases from V and 6 bases from J, leaving 10 bases between. In germline, CDR1 is DFQATT, CDR2 SNEGSKA (reference sequence). Alongside a J-beta primer mix, a sample-barcoded 5' primer served in a second PCR lasting about 7 to 11 cycles. Sequencing yielded, for each sample, at least 2.5 million paired-end reads carrying CDR3. TCRdb reprocessed the 5' RACE reads with MiXCR, giving one entry per CDR3 protein. This table holds 850,000 to 1,000,000 distinct CDR3 sequences, around 54% found once. Study outcomes and limitations: Expanded clonotype shifts may have been confounded, as the donors had an unknown CMV status.

The chain has TRBV20-1 and TRBJ2-7; D is unresolved. Specimen: blood. This receptor was taken from a woman aged 55-70 years in good health. CDR3 protein: CSATELFEQYF. The CDR3 DNA reads TGCAGTGCTACCGAGCTATTCGAGCAGTACTTC.